This T cell receptor (beta chain) is drawn from a study of blood T cell repertoires in COVID-19. Whole-study context: Acute and convalescent COVID-19 samples came from the United States, Italy and Spain. PBMCs, B-cell-depleted T cells, or T cells provided the cDNA or gDNA that made up the material.

This CDR3 region has 14 residues. Trimming left V 6 bases short and J 0 bases short, with 9 bases between. Germline V gene lookup returns CDR1 SNHLY and CDR2 FYNNEI. The authors' processing: Cell counts per sample came from amplifying reference gene primers. Measured with immunoSEQ multiplex PCR; TCRdb has only the in-frame clones, and not every one. From that table come the V and J calls and clone size; the DNA was used to work out D and trimming. Of 350,000 to 450,000 clones in the sample, less than 85% were seen once. This clone has just one count. V and J are TRBV2 and TRBJ1-3; maybe TRBD1 (6 bases). The receptor was derived from a woman aged 18-35 years with acute or convalescent COVID-19. Sequencing used peripheral blood. DNA for the CDR3: TGTGCCAGCAGCGGGGGGGCCTCTGGAAACACCATATATTTT. Its translation is CASSGGASGNTIYF.